The 19 T cell receptor beta chains given below trace back to one sample, sequenced in a study of T cell repertoires in cytomegalovirus infection. One entry per CDR3 protein, called by TCRdb with MiXCR from the reads. The sample lists about 260,000 distinct CDR3 sequences, approximately 9.2% occurring once. The source material was PBMCs. The receptor set was obtained from a human donor in good health (CMV status not recorded). Some clones in this sample may be carry-over from other donors' samples.

This clonotype was picked up a small number of times. The chain couples TRBV20-1 to TRBJ2-7; tentative D call: TRBD1 (6 bases). The CDR3 sequence is 17 residues long. Per germline, CDR1 DFQATT and CDR2 SNEGSKA (reference sequence). V lost 1 base, J lost 5 bases, and 24 bases lay in between. The chain's CDR3 is CSARGPSLGRGYHEQYF. CDR3 sequence (DNA): TGCAGTGCTAGAGGCCCCTCTTTGGGCAGGGGATATCACGAGCAGTACTTC.

This chain joins TRBV5-6 and TRBJ2-3; the D gene could be TRBD1 or TRBD2 (5 bases each). CDR3 length: 18 amino acids. With 1 base removed from V and 2 bases from J, the gap between germline ends came to 20 bases. CDR1 and CDR2 from the germline V gene are SGHDT and YYEEEE. CDR3 sequence reads: CASSLPGTATSTTDTQYF. The CDR3 DNA reads as TGTGCCAGCAGCTTGCCCGGGACGGCGACCTCCACCACAGATACGCAGTATTTT.

This clonotype has at least ten counts. This chain links TRBV7-2 with TRBJ1-1; D unclear. The CDR3 has 15 amino acids. In germline, CDR1 is SGHTA, CDR2 FQGNSA. The V end was cut by 3 bases, the J end by 2 bases, with 13 bases between. The CDR3 DNA reads as TGTGCCAGCAGCTTTAACGGGGTAATAAACACTGAAGCTTTCTTT. It codes for CASSFNGVINTEAFF.

This clonotype occurred many times. This chain uses TRBV11-2 with TRBJ2-3, with 12 bases identical to TRBD2. The CDR3 sequence is 15 residues long. Germline CDR1 reads SGHAT; CDR2 reads FQNNGV. The V gene end was trimmed by 3 bases and the J gene end by 5 bases; junction bases not matched to a gene: 3. CDR3 nucleotides: TGTGCCAGCAGCTTGAGGACTAGCGGGAAAGATACGCAGTATTTT. It is translated as CASSLRTSGKDTQYF.

This clonotype was found a few times. The V and J genes are TRBV29-1 and TRBJ1-1, with no clear D. The germline V gene encodes CDR1 SQVTM and CDR2 ANQGSEA. The CDR3 extends over 12 amino acids. V was pared by 3 bases and J by 1 base, with 6 bases between. The chain's CDR3 is CSVDRSNTEAFF. CDR3 sequence (DNA): TGCAGCGTTGACAGATCGAACACTGAAGCTTTCTTT.

The table lists this clonotype with many counts. The chain couples TRBV7-6 to TRBJ2-7, with 8 bases aligning to TRBD2. The length of the CDR3 is 17 residues. Germline V CDR1 and CDR2: SGHVS, FNYEAQ. J was trimmed by 3 bases and V by 5 bases; bases with no gene match: 15. The CDR3 sequence is CASSLGGGGKSNYEQYF. The DNA of the CDR3 is TGTGCCAGCAGCCTCGGGGGGGGGGGAAAGTCCAACTACGAGCAGTACTTC.

The chain is built from TRBV7-2 and TRBJ2-7; a possible D gene is TRBD1 (5 bases). The CDR3 covers 13 residues. Germline CDR1 and CDR2: SGHTA and FQGNSA. Deletions cut 7 bases from V and 4 bases from J, with 14 bases between. CDR3 bases: TGTGCCAGCATCCCCCAGGGCCATTACGAGCAGTACTTC. This encodes CASIPQGHYEQYF.

This clonotype occurred many times. This chain joins TRBV12-3 or TRBV12-4 and TRBJ2-1, with 7 nucleotides matching TRBD2. V shed 6 bases, J shed 5 bases, and the junction held 19 bases outside the gene matches. This CDR3 is 18 amino acids long. DNA for the CDR3: TGTGCCAGCAGGAGGGGAGGGGCCCTCCCCAGGTACGACAATGAGCAGTTCTTC. This sequence encodes CASRRGGALPRYDNEQFF.

In its sample, this clonotype was seen many times. The rearrangement links TRBV6-2 or TRBV6-3 to TRBJ2-5, with D perhaps matching TRBD1 or TRBD2 (6 bases each). This CDR3 has 12 amino acids. V lost 6 bases and J lost 6, with 11 bases in between. The germline gives CDR1 MNHEY, CDR2 SVGEGT. The DNA of the CDR3 is TGTGCCAGCAGGGAGGGGGTCAAGACCCAGTACTTC. This gives the protein CASREGVKTQYF.

V gene TRBV29-1 combines with J gene TRBJ1-1; 11 bases fit TRBD1. CDR1 and CDR2 (germline): SQVTM, ANQGSEA. Losses at the gene ends were 4 bases for V and 0 bases for J; bases not matched to a gene: 4. The CDR3 is made up of 15 amino acids. CDR3 region: CSVGGQGAMNTEAFF. CDR3 coding DNA: TGCAGCGTTGGAGGACAGGGGGCCATGAACACTGAAGCTTTCTTT.

This clonotype was counted only a few times. The chain employs TRBV10-3 and TRBJ2-5; D not certain. Germline CDR1 is ENHRY and CDR2 is SYGVKD. Deletions cut 3 bases from V and 5 bases from J, with 4 bases between. The CDR3 loop spans 11 amino acids. This CDR3 reads CAISDRETQYF. CDR3 coding DNA: TGTGCCATCAGTGACCGGGAGACCCAGTACTTC.

This clonotype was counted between two and nine times. A much larger clone lies a single base off, so this may be a read error. The CDR3 reads CVSSLGLGATSPLHF. The CDR3 nucleotides read TGTGTCAGCAGCTTGGGTTTGGGAGCAACTTCACCCCTCCACTTT. This chain joins TRBV7-2 and TRBJ1-6; D gene unclear. Germline V CDR1 and CDR2: SGHTA, FQGNSA. CDR3 length equals 15 residues.

This clonotype was observed a few times. The chain carries TRBV29-1 and TRBJ1-1; TRBD1 might be the D (5 bases). The CDR3 length is 15 residues. CDR1 and CDR2 (germline): SQVTM, ANQGSEA. The ends were cut back, 5 bases at V and 1 base at J, with 17 bases in the middle. CDR3 sequence (DNA): TGCAGCGTTCCCGCGGGGGATCGGAGGAACACTGAAGCTTTCTTT. Amino acids: CSVPAGDRRNTEAFF.

This clonotype was recorded many times. The V call is TRBV7-8, the J call TRBJ1-6; D gene unclear. Trimming stripped 5 bases from V and 7 bases from J, with 9 bases between. The CDR3 consists of 13 residues. CDR1 and CDR2 (germline): SGHVS, FQNEAQ. CDR3 amino acids: CASSPVRNSPLHF. CDR3 DNA: TGTGCCAGCAGCCCAGTAAGGAATTCACCCCTCCACTTT.

Ten or more counts support this clonotype. V and J are TRBV11-3 and TRBJ1-1; D not resolved. The CDR3 runs to 13 residues. The V end lost 3 bases, the J end lost 0 bases, and 5 bases lay between the germline ends. Germline CDR1 SGHNT, CDR2 YENEEA. The CDR3 is CASSFLMNTEAFF. The CDR3 coding sequence is TGTGCCAGCAGCTTCTTGATGAACACTGAAGCTTTCTTT.

This clonotype was counted many times. V is TRBV15 and J is TRBJ2-3; 10 bases agree with TRBD1. Germline V gene lookup returns CDR1 LNHNV and CDR2 YYDKDF (reference sequence). The junction had 4 bases not matched to a gene; V was cut back by 1 base and J by 3 bases. The CDR3 length is 16 residues. CDR3 coding DNA: TGTGCCACCAGCAGAGGTCCGGGACAGGGGACAGATACGCAGTATTTT. This sequence encodes CATSRGPGQGTDTQYF.

This clonotype has a count of ten or more. The DNA of the CDR3 is TGTGCCAGCACCCAAGGCAGGGGAAATCAGCCCCAGCATTTT. Protein product: CASTQGRGNQPQHF. This chain connects TRBV12-3 or TRBV12-4 to TRBJ1-5; D might be TRBD1 (6 bases). V lost 7 bases, J lost 4 bases, and 14 bases lay in between. There are 14 residues in the CDR3.

This clonotype appeared many times. The genes are TRBV10-3 and TRBJ2-1; 10 nucleotides align to TRBD1. Germline lookup yields CDR1 ENHRY and CDR2 SYGVKD. The CDR3 is 14 residues long. The junction had 4 bases not matched to a gene; V was cut back by 8 bases and J by 3 bases. This CDR3 reads CAIWDRGNYNEQFF. The CDR3 DNA reads TGTGCCATCTGGGACAGGGGTAACTACAATGAGCAGTTCTTC.

This clonotype turned up a few times. The chain recombines TRBV7-2 with TRBJ2-3, with D possibly being TRBD1 or TRBD2 (5 bases each). The V end lost 4 bases, the J end lost 5 bases, and 10 bases lay between the germline ends. Germline V lookup: CDR1 SGHTA, CDR2 FQGNSA. The CDR3 spans 13 residues. The CDR3 DNA is TGTGCCAGCAGCTCAAAGGGGAGAGATACGCAGTATTTT. Protein product: CASSSKGRDTQYF.